This record looks at one TCR beta chain sequence and its context. The antigen remains unidentified. The CDR3 totals 13 residues. V dropped 0 bases and J dropped 3 bases, with 8 bases sitting between them. Per germline, CDR1 GTSNPN and CDR2 SVGIG (reference sequence). Primers: 60 Vbeta forward and 13 Jbeta reverse. Sequenced by immunoSEQ multiplex PCR; TCRdb stores in-frame clones only, minus some. This sample has about 190,000 clones, with more than 75% found just once. The data derive from a study of cytomegalovirus exposure and HLA in healthy donors. Study observations and caveats: Cytomegalovirus-associated TCR beta chains were listed, numbering 164. Rarity held for most TCR sequences, but there were some public TCRs that occurred in many donors. Differences between HLA loci emerged in a later analysis of TCR association rates, with DRB1 most and HLA-C fewest.

The sample comprised PBMCs. The chain links TRBV30 to TRBJ1-1; D remains ambiguous. This sequence was found in a woman younger than 35 in good health and CMV-seronegative. The CDR3 nucleotides are TGTGCCTGGAGTGTGTCGGGGTACACTGAAGCTTTCTTT. Its translation is CAWSVSGYTEAFF. The full variable domain, completed using reference TRBV30 and TRBJ1-1, is SQTIHQWPATLVQPVGSPLSLECTVEGTSNPNLYWYRQAAGRGLQLLFYSVGIGQISSEVPQNLSASRPQDRQFILSSKKLLLSDSGFYLCAWSVSGYTEAFFGQGTRLTVV.